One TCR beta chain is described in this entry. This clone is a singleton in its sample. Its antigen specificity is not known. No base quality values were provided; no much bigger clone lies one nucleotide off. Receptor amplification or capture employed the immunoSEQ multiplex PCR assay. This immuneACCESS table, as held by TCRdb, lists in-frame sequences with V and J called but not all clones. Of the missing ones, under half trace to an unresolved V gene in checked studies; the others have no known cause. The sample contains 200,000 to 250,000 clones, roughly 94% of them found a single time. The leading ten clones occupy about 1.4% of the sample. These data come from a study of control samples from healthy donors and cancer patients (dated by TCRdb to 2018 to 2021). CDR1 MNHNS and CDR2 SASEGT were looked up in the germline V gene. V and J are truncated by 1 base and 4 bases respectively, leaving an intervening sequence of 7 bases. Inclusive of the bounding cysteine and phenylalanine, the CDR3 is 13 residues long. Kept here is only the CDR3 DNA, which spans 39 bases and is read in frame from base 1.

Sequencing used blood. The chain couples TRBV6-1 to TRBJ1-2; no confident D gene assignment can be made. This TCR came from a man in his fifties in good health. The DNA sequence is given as TGTGCCAGCAGTGAAGGACAATTCTATGGCTACACCTTC. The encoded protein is CASSEGQFYGYTF.